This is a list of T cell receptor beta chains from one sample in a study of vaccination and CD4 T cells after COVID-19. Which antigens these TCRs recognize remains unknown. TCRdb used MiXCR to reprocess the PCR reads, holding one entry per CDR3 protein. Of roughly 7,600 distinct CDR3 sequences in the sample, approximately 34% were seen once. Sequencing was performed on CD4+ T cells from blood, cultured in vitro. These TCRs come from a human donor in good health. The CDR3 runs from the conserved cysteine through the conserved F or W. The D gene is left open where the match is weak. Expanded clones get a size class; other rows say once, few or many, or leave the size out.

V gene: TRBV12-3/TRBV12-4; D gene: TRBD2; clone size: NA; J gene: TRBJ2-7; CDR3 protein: CANSRGGGYEQYF; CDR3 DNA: TGTGCCAACTCGAGGGGCGGGGGCTACGAGCAGTACTTC
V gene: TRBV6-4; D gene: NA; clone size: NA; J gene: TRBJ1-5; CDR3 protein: CASSDRDVQPQHF; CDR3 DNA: TGTGCCAGCAGTGACAGGGACGTTCAGCCCCAGCATTTT
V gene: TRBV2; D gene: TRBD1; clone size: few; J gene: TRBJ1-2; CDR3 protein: CASTVPGQGTGGYTF; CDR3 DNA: TGTGCCAGCACGGTTCCGGGACAGGGAACGGGGGGCTACACCTTC
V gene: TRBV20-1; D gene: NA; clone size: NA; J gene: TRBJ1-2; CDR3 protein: CSASGVFLSSYTF; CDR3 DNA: TGCAGTGCTAGCGGAGTCTTCCTTTCCTCCTACACCTTC
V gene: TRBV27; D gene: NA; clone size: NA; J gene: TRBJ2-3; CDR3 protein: CASSFRLADTQYF; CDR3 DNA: TGTGCCAGCAGTTTTCGGCTAGCGGATACGCAGTATTTT
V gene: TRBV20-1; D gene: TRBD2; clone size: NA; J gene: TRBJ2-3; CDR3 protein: CSATLAGGPTDTQYF; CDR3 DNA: TGCAGTGCTACCCTAGCGGGGGGGCCCACAGATACGCAGTATTTT
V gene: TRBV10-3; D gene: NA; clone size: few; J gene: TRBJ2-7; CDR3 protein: CAISGEDTVAYEQYF; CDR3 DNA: TGTGCCATCAGCGGGGAGGACACGGTCGCCTACGAGCAGTACTTC
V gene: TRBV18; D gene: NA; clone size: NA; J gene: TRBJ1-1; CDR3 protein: CASSPVRGVGTEAFF; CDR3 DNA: TGCGCCAGCTCCCCAGTTAGGGGCGTAGGGACTGAAGCTTTCTTT
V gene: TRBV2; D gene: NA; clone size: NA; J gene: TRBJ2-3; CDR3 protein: CASCSGDSTDTQYF; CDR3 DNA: TGTGCCAGTTGCTCGGGAGATAGCACAGATACGCAGTATTTT
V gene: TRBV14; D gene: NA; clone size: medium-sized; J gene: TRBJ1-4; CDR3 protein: CASSPQGEELFF; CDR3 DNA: TGTGCCAGCAGCCCCCAGGGCGAGGAACTGTTTTTT
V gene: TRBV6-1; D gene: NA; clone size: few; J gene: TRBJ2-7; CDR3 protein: CAVGFKGWEQYF; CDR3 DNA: TGTGCCGTGGGATTCAAGGGCTGGGAGCAGTACTTC
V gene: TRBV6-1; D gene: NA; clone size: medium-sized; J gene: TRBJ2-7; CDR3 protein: CASSREVSYEQYF; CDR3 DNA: TGTGCCAGCAGCAGGGAGGTCTCCTACGAGCAGTACTTC
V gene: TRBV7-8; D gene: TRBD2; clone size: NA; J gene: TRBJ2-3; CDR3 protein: CASSLGLAGSTDTQYF; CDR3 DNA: TGTGCCAGCAGCTTAGGACTAGCGGGGTCCACAGATACGCAGTATTTT
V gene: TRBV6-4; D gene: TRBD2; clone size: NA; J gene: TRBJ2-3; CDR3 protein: CASSDSSGGTDTQYF; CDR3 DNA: TGTGCCAGCAGTGACTCTAGCGGGGGCACAGATACGCAGTATTTT
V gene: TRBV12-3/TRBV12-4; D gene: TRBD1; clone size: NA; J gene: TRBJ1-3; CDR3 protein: CASSMTGGTGNTIYF; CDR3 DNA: TGTGCCAGCAGTATGACAGGGGGCACGGGAAACACCATATATTTT
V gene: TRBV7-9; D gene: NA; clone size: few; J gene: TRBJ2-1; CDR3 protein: CASSLAGGNEQFF; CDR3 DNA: TGTGCCAGCAGCTTAGCAGGGGGCAATGAGCAGTTCTTC
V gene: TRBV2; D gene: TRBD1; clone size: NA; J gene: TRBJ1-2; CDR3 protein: CASSGEGAYGYTF; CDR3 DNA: TGTGCCAGCAGTGGGGAGGGGGCGTATGGCTACACCTTC
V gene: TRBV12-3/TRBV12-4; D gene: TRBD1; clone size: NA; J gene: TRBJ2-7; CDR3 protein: CASSSWDRGHEQYF; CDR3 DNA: TGTGCCAGCAGTTCCTGGGACAGGGGCCACGAGCAGTACTTC
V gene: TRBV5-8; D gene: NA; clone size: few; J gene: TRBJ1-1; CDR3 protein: CASSLDRGGTEAFF; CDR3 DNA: TGTGCCAGCAGCTTGGACAGAGGAGGGACTGAAGCTTTCTTT
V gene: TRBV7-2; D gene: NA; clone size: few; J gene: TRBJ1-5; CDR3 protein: CASSSLGGGGWDQPQHF; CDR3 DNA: TGTGCCAGCAGCTCACTGGGCGGGGGGGGATGGGATCAGCCCCAGCATTTT
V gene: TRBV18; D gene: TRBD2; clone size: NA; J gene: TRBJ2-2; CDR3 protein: CASSRPSGGASGELFF; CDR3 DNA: TGTGCCAGCTCCCGACCTAGCGGGGGGGCCTCCGGGGAGCTGTTTTTT
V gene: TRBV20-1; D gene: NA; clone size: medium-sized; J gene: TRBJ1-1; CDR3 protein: CSARKVLNTEAFF; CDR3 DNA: TGCAGTGCTAGGAAGGTGCTGAACACTGAAGCTTTCTTT
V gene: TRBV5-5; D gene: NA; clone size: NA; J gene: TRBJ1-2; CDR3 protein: CASSREGVGYGYTF; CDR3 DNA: TGTGCCAGCAGCCGAGAAGGGGTAGGCTATGGCTACACCTTC
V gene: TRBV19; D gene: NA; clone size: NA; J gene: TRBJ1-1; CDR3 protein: CASSSGGRQNTEAFF; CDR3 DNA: TGTGCCAGTAGTAGTGGGGGACGGCAGAACACTGAAGCTTTCTTT
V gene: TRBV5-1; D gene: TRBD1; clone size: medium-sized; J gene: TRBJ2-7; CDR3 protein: CASSFGSGGYEQYF; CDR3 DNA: TGCGCCAGCAGCTTCGGGTCAGGGGGCTACGAGCAGTACTTC
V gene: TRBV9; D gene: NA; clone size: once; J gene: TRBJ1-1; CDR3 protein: CASSVASEGTDEAFF; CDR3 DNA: TGTGCCAGCAGCGTAGCTTCGGAGGGGACGGATGAAGCTTTCTTT
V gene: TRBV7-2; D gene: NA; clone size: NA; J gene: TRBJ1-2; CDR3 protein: CASSSSGGSYGYTF; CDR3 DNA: TGTGCCAGCAGCTCGTCGGGTGGGAGCTATGGCTACACCTTC
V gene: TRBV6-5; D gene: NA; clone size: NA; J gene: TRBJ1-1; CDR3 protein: CASSYAGGTTEAFF; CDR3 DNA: TGTGCCAGCAGTTACGCAGGCGGGACCACTGAAGCTTTCTTT
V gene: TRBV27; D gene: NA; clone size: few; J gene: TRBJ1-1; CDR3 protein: CASSSPPGSEAFF; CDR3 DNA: TGTGCCAGCAGTTCCCCTCCGGGCTCTGAAGCTTTCTTT
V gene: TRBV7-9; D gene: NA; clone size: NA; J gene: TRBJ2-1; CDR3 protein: CASSPGLPGYNEQFF; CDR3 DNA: TGTGCCAGCAGCCCGGGACTCCCGGGGTACAATGAGCAGTTCTTC
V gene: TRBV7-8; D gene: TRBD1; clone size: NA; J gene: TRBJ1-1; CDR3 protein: CASSLGQVVGTEAFF; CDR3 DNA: TGTGCCAGCAGCTTGGGACAGGTGGTTGGAACTGAAGCTTTCTTT
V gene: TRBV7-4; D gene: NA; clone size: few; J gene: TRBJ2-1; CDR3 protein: CASSSSGDSAYNEQFF; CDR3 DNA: TGTGCCAGCAGCTCATCGGGGGACAGCGCCTACAATGAGCAGTTCTTC
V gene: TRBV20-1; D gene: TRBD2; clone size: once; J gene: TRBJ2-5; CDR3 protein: CSALRVAGGPKETQYF; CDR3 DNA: TGCAGTGCCCTAAGGGTAGCGGGGGGGCCGAAGGAGACCCAGTACTTC
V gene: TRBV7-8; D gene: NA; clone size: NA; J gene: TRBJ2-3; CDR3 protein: CASSWGADTQYF; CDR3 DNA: TGTGCCAGCAGCTGGGGGGCAGATACGCAGTATTTT
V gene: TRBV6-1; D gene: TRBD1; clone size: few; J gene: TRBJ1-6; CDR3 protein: CASSLQGDSPLHF; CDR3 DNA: TGTGCCAGCAGCCTACAGGGGGATTCACCCCTCCACTTT
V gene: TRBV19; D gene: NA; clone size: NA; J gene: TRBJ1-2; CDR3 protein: CASSIRRGLGRYGYTF; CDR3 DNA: TGTGCCAGTAGTATCCGCCGTGGGTTAGGACGGTATGGCTACACCTTC
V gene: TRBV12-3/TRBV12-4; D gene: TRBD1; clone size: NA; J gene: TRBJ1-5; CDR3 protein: CASSSDRGLTQPQHF; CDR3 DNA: TGTGCCAGCAGTTCCGACAGGGGGCTAACTCAGCCCCAGCATTTT
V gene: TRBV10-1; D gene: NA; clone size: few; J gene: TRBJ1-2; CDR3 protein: CASSDPYGSGYTF; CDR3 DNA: TGCGCCAGCAGTGATCCGTACGGCTCGGGCTACACCTTC
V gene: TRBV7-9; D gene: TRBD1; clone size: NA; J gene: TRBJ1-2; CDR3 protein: CASTPLTGGHGYTF; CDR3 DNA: TGTGCCAGCACCCCTTTGACAGGGGGCCATGGCTACACCTTC
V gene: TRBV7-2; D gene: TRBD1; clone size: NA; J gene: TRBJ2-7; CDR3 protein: CASSPTGVEQYF; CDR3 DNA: TGTGCCAGCAGTCCGACAGGGGTCGAGCAGTACTTC
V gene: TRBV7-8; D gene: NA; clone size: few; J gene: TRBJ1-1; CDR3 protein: CASSFGRIGTEAFF; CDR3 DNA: TGTGCCAGCAGCTTTGGGAGGATCGGAACTGAAGCTTTCTTT
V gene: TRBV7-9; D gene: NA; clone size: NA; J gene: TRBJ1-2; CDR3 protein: CASSPSSDTYGNTF; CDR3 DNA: TGTGCCAGCAGCCCAAGCTCAGACACTTATGGCAACACCTTC
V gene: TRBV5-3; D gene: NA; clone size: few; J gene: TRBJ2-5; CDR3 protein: CASSHRPGSEETQYF; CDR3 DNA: TGTGCCAGCAGCCACCGGCCCGGTTCTGAAGAGACCCAGTACTTC
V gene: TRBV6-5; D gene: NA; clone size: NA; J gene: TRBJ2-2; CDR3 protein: CASSYPDSRVRELFF; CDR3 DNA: TGTGCCAGCAGTTACCCGGACAGTAGAGTCAGAGAGCTGTTTTTT
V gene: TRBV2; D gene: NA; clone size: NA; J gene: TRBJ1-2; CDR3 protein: CASSDGSSGYTF; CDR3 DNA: TGTGCCAGCAGTGATGGCTCCTCCGGCTACACCTTC
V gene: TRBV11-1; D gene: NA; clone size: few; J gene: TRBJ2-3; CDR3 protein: CASSLRQGDTQYF; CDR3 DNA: TGTGCCAGCAGCTTGAGGCAGGGTGATACGCAGTATTTT
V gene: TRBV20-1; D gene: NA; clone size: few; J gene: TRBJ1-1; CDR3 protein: CSARDITDPDTEAFF; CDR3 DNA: TGCAGTGCTAGAGATATAACTGACCCGGACACTGAAGCTTTCTTT
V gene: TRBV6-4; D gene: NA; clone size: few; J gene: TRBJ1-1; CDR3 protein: CASSEGGWDTEAFF; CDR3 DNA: TGTGCCAGCAGTGAAGGGGGTTGGGACACTGAAGCTTTCTTT
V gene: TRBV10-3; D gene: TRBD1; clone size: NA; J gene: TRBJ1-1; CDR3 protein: CAISDAQGTTEAFF; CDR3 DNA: TGTGCCATCAGTGACGCACAGGGGACCACTGAAGCTTTCTTT